The 7 T cell receptor beta chains presented below share a single source sample, sequenced in a study of control samples from healthy donors and cancer patients (dated by TCRdb to the early 2020s). Library preparation was by the immunoSEQ multiplex PCR assay. Sourced from immuneACCESS, this table was stored by TCRdb with only in-frame sequences that have V and J called. A share of the clones is absent; for the studies checked, an unresolved V gene accounts for under half, and the remainder has no known explanation. This sample has more than 75,000 clones in its table, and around 80% of those were observed once. Clones ranked in the top ten supply about 11% of the sample. The sample comprised blood. The receptors stem from a woman aged 25 to 39 in good health.

This rearrangement joins TRBV27 to TRBJ2-1; unclear D gene. This CDR3 has 16 amino acids. Germline V gene lookup returns CDR1 MNHEY and CDR2 SMNVEV (reference sequence). The V end was cut by 4 bases, the J end by 3 bases, with 16 bases between. The CDR3 DNA reads TGTGCCAGCAGTTCCCCCACGGTGACGCGCTACAATGAGCAGTTCTTC. Translation gives CASSSPTVTRYNEQFF.

The V and J genes are TRBV7-3 and TRBJ2-7; 8 nucleotides match TRBD1. V was clipped by 0 bases and J by 2 bases; unmatched bases: 3. The CDR3 totals 15 residues. Per the germline V gene, CDR1 is SGHTA and CDR2 is FQGTGA. CDR3 amino acids: CASSLTGTGAYEQYF. The DNA for the CDR3 is TGTGCCAGCAGCTTAACCGGGACAGGCGCCTACGAGCAGTACTTC. Looking up the rest from reference TRBV7-3 and TRBJ2-7 gives the full variable domain: GAGVSQTPSNKVTEKGKYVELRCDPISGHTALYWYRQSLGQGPEFLIYFQGTGAADDSGLPNDRFFAVRPEGSVSTLKIQRTERGDSAVYLCASSLTGTGAYEQYFGPGTRLTVT.

The chain uses TRBV10-3 and TRBJ2-3, with D tentatively TRBD2 (5 bases). The germline V gene encodes CDR1 ENHRY and CDR2 SYGVKD. The CDR3 loop spans 14 amino acids. V shed 7 bases and J shed 6 bases, with 17 bases lying between them. The CDR3 DNA sequence: TGTGCCATCACCCAGACGGGGTCAAGCGATACGCAGTATTTT. It specifies CAITQTGSSDTQYF.

On this clone itself: The junction and the germline gene differ at one end; a read error may be behind it. The rearrangement links TRBV7-7 to TRBJ2-6; D is perhaps TRBD1 (6 bases). The CDR3 is made up of 17 amino acids. CDR1 is SSHAT and CDR2 is FNYEAQ in the germline V gene (reference sequence). CDR3 amino acids: CASSSVDRSSGANVLTF. The CDR3 nucleotides are TGTGCTAGCAGCTCAGTCGACAGGAGCTCTGGGGCCAACGTCCTGACTTTC.

This chain uses TRBV5-1 with TRBJ1-5; TRBD1 is a possible D gene (5 bases). There are 15 residues in the CDR3. With 5 bases removed from V and 4 bases from J, the gap between germline ends came to 16 bases. Germline CDR1 and CDR2: SGHRS and YFSETQ. CDR3 sequence reads: CASRAGLDLNQPQHF. The CDR3 DNA is TGCGCCAGCAGAGCGGGACTTGATTTGAATCAGCCCCAGCATTTT.

This clone was seen once. This sequence joins TRBV6-5 and TRBJ1-5; TRBD1 agrees at 8 bases. In germline, CDR1 is MNHEY, CDR2 SVGAGI. Trimming at V came to 7 bases and at J to 6 bases, leaving 11 bases not matched to a gene. The CDR3 is 15 amino acids. The CDR3 DNA reads TGTGCCAGCAACTTAAATAGACAGGGGCCTCAGCCCCAGCATTTT. It translates to CASNLNRQGPQPQHF.

This clone was observed a single time. The V and J genes are TRBV4-2 and TRBJ2-4; 7 nucleotides line up with TRBD2. J was trimmed by 8 bases and V by 0 bases; bases with no gene match: 4. This CDR3 has 14 amino acids. Looked up from germline, CDR1 is LGHNA and CDR2 is YNFKEQ. The CDR3: CASSQDPSGYIQYF. Written as DNA, the CDR3 is TGTGCCAGCAGCCAAGATCCTAGCGGCTACATTCAGTACTTC.